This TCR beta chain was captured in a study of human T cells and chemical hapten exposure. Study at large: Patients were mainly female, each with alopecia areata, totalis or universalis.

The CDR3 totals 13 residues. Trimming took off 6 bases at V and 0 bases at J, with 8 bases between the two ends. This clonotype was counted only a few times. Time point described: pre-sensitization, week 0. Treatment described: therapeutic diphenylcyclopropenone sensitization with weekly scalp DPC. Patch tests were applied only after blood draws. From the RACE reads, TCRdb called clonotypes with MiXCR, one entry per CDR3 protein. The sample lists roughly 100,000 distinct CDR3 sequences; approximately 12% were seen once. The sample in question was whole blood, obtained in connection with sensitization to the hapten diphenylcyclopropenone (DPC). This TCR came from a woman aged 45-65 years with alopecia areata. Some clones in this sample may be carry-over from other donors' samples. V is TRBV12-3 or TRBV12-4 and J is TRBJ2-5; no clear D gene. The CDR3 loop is CASRTYDQETQYF. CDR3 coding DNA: TGTGCCAGCAGAACATACGACCAAGAGACCCAGTACTTC.